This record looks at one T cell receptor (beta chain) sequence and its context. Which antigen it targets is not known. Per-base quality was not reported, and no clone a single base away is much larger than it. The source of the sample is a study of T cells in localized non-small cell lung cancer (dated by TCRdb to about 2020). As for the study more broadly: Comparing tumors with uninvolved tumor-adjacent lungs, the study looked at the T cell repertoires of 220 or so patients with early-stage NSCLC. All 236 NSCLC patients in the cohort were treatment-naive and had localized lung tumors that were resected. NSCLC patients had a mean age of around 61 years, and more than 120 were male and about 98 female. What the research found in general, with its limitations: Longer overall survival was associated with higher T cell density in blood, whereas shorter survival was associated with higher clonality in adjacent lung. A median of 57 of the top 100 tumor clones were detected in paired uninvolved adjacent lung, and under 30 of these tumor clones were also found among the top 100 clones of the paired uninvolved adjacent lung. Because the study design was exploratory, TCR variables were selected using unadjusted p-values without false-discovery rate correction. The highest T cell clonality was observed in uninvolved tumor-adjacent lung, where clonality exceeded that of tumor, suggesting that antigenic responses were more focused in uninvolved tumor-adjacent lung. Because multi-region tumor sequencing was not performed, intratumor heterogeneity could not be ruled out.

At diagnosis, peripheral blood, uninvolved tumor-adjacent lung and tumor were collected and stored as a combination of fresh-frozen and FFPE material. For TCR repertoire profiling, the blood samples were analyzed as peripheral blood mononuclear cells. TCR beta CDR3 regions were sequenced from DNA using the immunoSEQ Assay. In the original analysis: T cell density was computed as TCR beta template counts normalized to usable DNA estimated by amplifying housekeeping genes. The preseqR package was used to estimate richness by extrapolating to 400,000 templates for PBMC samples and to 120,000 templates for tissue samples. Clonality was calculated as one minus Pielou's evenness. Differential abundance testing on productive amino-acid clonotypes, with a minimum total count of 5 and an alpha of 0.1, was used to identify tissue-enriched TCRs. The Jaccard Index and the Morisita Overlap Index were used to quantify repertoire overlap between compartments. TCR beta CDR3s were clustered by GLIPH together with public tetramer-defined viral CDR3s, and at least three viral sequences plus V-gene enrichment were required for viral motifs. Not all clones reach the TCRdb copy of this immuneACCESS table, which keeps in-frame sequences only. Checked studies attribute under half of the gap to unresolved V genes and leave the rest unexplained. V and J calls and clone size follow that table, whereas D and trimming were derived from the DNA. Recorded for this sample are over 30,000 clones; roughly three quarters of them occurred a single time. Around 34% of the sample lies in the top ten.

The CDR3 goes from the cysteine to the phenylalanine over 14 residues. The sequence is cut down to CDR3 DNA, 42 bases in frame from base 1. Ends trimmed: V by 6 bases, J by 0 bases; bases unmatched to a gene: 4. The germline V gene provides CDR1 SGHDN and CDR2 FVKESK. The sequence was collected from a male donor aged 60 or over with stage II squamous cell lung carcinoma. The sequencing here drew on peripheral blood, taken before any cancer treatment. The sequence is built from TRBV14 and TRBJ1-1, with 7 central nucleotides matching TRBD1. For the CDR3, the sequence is CASSGQALNTEAFF. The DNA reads TGTGCCAGCAGTGGACAGGCACTGAACACTGAAGCTTTCTTT.